The clone carrying this TCR beta chain appeared a single time. CDR1 is LGHNA, CDR2 YSLEER, per germline. This CDR3 spans 16 amino acids. The ends were cut back, 1 base at V and 1 base at J, with 13 bases in the middle. The repertoire was sequenced with immunoSEQ multiplex PCR; TCRdb's copy has only in-frame clones and lacks some. The sample shows tens of thousands of clones, almost 85% of them seen only once. The data derive from a study of blood T cell repertoires in COVID-19. The sequence came from a human donor in a cohort sampled during active COVID-19. The chain employs TRBV4-3 and TRBJ2-5; weak D call: TRBD2 (6 bases). Sequenced: peripheral blood. This CDR3 is CASSQAVAGLQETQYF. The CDR3 DNA reads as TGCGCCAGCAGCCAAGCGGTTGCGGGGCTCCAAGAGACCCAGTACTTC.